A selection of T cell receptor beta chains follows, all from one sample in a study of regulatory T cells in long-lasting Graves disease. TCRdb called the multiplex PCR reads again in MiXCR, with one record for every CDR3 protein. The sample records roughly 300,000 distinct CDR3 sequences, 15% to 20% being singletons. Sequenced material: peripheral blood mononuclear cells (PBMCs), taken when the disease was refractory, from a patient treated with antithyroid drugs. These receptors were obtained from a female donor with Graves disease. CDR3s include the opening cysteine and the closing phenylalanine or tryptophan. The D gene is left open where the match is weak. Expanded clones are given a class, and other clones once, few, many or no size at all.

many	TRBJ1-5	15	TRBD1	TRBV28	TGTGCCAGCAGTTTTAGACAGGGTGGCGATCAGCCCCAGCATTTT	CASSFRQGGDQPQHF
many	TRBJ1-6	15	.	TRBV12-3/TRBV12-4	TGTGCCAGCAGACCGGCGGGGTTTACTAATTCACCCCTCCACTTT	CASRPAGFTNSPLHF
few	TRBJ1-3	16	.	TRBV10-3	TGTGCCATCAGTGAGTCGGGCAGCCGCGGCGGAAACACCATATATTTT	CAISESGSRGGNTIYF
.	TRBJ1-6	15	.	TRBV19	TGTGCCAGTAGTCACAGGGTCCCCTATAATTCACCCCTCCACTTT	CASSHRVPYNSPLHF
many	TRBJ1-1	14	.	TRBV3-1	TGTGCCAGCAGCCAAGGCCAAGGGAACACTGAAGCTTTCTTT	CASSQGQGNTEAFF
many	TRBJ2-5	16	TRBD1	TRBV12-3/TRBV12-4	TGTGCCAGCAGTTCCATCTACCGGGACAGGGATGAGACCCAGTACTTC	CASSSIYRDRDETQYF
few	TRBJ2-7	14	.	TRBV30	TGTGCCTGGAGTCCTATCGTAGGACGCCACGAGCAGTACTTC	CAWSPIVGRHEQYF
few	TRBJ2-7	13	.	TRBV5-1	TGCGCCAGCAGCCCGGTGGGTATCTACGAGCAGTACTTC	CASSPVGIYEQYF
many	TRBJ1-1	13	.	TRBV30	TGTGCCTGGAGTGTACTCCGATACACTGAAGCTTTCTTT	CAWSVLRYTEAFF
many	TRBJ1-5	15	TRBD1	TRBV28	TGTGCCAGCAGAATAGGGACAGATAGCAATCAGCCCCAGCATTTT	CASRIGTDSNQPQHF
many	TRBJ1-5	14	.	TRBV6-1	TGTGCCAGCAGTCAGGACAGAATCAATCAGCCCCAGCATTTT	CASSQDRINQPQHF
.	TRBJ1-6	16	.	TRBV19	TGTGCCAGTAAACACGAGGACAGAGAGGAGGATTCACCCCTCCACTTT	CASKHEDREEDSPLHF
few	TRBJ1-1	13	.	TRBV7-3	TGTGCCAGCAGCTTAACGTCTGACACTGAAGCTTTCTTT	CASSLTSDTEAFF
.	TRBJ2-2	16	.	TRBV6-2/TRBV6-3	TGTGCCAGCAGTTATTTTTGGGGAAGGAACACCGGGGAGCTGTTTTTT	CASSYFWGRNTGELFF
.	TRBJ2-7	12	.	TRBV30	TGTGCCTGGAGTGAAGGGGTGTACGAGCAGTACTTC	CAWSEGVYEQYF
few	TRBJ1-2	10	.	TRBV6-1	TGTGCCAGCAAACACTATGGCTACACCTTC	CASKHYGYTF
many	TRBJ2-7	14	TRBD2	TRBV20-1	TGCAGTGCGGCACCCGGGACTAGGAGCTACGAGCAGTACTTC	CSAAPGTRSYEQYF
.	TRBJ2-1	15	TRBD1	TRBV28	TGTGCCAGCAGTTTTGGACAGGGAGTATACAATGAGCAGTTCTTC	CASSFGQGVYNEQFF
.	TRBJ1-5	12	.	TRBV24-1	TGTGCCACCAGTCTGGGAAATCAGCCCCAGCATTTT	CATSLGNQPQHF
many	TRBJ2-5	17	TRBD2	TRBV7-2	TGTGCCAGCAGCTCCCCCCCCTTCCTAGCGGGACGAGAGACCCAGTACTTC	CASSSPPFLAGRETQYF
few	TRBJ1-5	13	.	TRBV20-1	TGCAGTGCTAGTTACGGTCCGGGGGGGCCCCAGCATTTT	CSASYGPGGPQHF
.	TRBJ2-2	17	TRBD1	TRBV19	TGTGCCAGTAGTCTCTCGATGGAGGACAGGGAAACCGGGGAGCTGTTTTTT	CASSLSMEDRETGELFF
many	TRBJ1-1	12	.	TRBV6-1	TGTGCCAGCATTCAAACGGCGGCCAAAGCTTTCTTT	CASIQTAAKAFF
.	TRBJ1-1	16	TRBD1	TRBV3-1	TGTGCCAGCAGCCAAGGGACAGGGTATTCAGGCACTGAAGCTTTCTTT	CASSQGTGYSGTEAFF
.	TRBJ2-5	16	TRBD1	TRBV28	TGTGCCAGCATGGTGGTAGGACAGGGGGCCCAAGAGACCCAGTACTTC	CASMVVGQGAQETQYF
many	TRBJ2-7	14	TRBD2	TRBV10-2	TGCGCCAGCAGCCATGCGGGAGGGTTCGACGAGCAGTACTTC	CASSHAGGFDEQYF
many	TRBJ1-2	13	.	TRBV20-1	TGCAGCACTCCTGCGTTGGGTACCTATGGCTACACCTTC	CSTPALGTYGYTF
.	TRBJ2-1	12	.	TRBV2	TGTGCCAGACAGGGTTTTGGCAATGAGCAGTTCTTC	CARQGFGNEQFF
many	TRBJ2-2	14	.	TRBV28	TGTGCCAGCCACTTGTCCGGGGGCACCGGGGAGCTGTTTTTT	CASHLSGGTGELFF
many	TRBJ2-7	16	.	TRBV3-1	TGTGCCAGCAGCCAAGGCAGGGAGAAGGCCTCCTACGAGCAGTACTTC	CASSQGREKASYEQYF
many	TRBJ1-1	13	.	TRBV2	TGTGCCAGCAGTGAGGGACGGATTGCTGAAGCTTTCTTT	CASSEGRIAEAFF
many	TRBJ1-2	13	.	TRBV20-1	TGCAGTGTAACAGGAGGGCGCTTATATGGCTACACCTTC	CSVTGGRLYGYTF
many	TRBJ1-5	13	.	TRBV30	TGTGCCTGGAGTGATATCGTGGACCAGCCCCAGCATTTT	CAWSDIVDQPQHF
many	TRBJ2-7	14	.	TRBV7-9	TGTGCCAGCAGCTTAGGACTGGGGACGAACGAGCAGTACTTC	CASSLGLGTNEQYF
.	TRBJ2-6	18	.	TRBV18	TGTGCCAGCTCACCACAGATTCGGGGATCGGTGGGGGCCAACGTCCTGACTTTC	CASSPQIRGSVGANVLTF
few	TRBJ2-7	12	.	TRBV5-6	TGTGCCAGCAGCTCTGCCCGGAGCGAGCAGTACTTC	CASSSARSEQYF
many	TRBJ1-5	18	.	TRBV6-2/TRBV6-3	TGTGCCAGCAGTTACACCCCCTTACGGGCCCTGTACAATCAGCCCCAGCATTTT	CASSYTPLRALYNQPQHF
few	TRBJ2-7	14	.	TRBV4-1	TGCGCCAGCAGCCAAGTAATGGGGGAGTACGAGCAGTACTTC	CASSQVMGEYEQYF
many	TRBJ1-5	16	.	TRBV28	TGTGCCAGCAGCGACGGAGGGGGGGGAGGCAATCAGCCCCAGCATTTT	CASSDGGGGGNQPQHF
few	TRBJ2-2	18	.	TRBV12-3/TRBV12-4	TGTGCCAGCAGTTTAAGTCCACTCCAGCCCCTTTACACCGGGGAGCTGTTTTTT	CASSLSPLQPLYTGELFF
few	TRBJ1-5	16	.	TRBV4-1	TGCGCCAGCAGATTGCGGGAAGGCTCGAGCAATCAGCCCCAGCATTTT	CASRLREGSSNQPQHF
.	TRBJ2-5	15	.	TRBV6-5	TGTGCCAGCAGTTACGGGCCAGCGGGCCAAGAGACCCAGTACTTC	CASSYGPAGQETQYF
.	TRBJ1-1	15	.	TRBV5-1	TGCGCCAGCAGCCGCACAGGCTTTCGGGATACTGAAGCTTTCTTT	CASSRTGFRDTEAFF
few	TRBJ1-6	18	.	TRBV27	TGTGCCAGCAGTTTATACCTAGACTTGAGCTCCTATAATTCACCCCTCCACTTT	CASSLYLDLSSYNSPLHF
few	TRBJ1-5	15	.	TRBV6-1	TGTGCCAGCAGACTCTGGACAGAAAAAAATCAGCCCCAGCATTTT	CASRLWTEKNQPQHF